This entry features one T cell receptor beta chain sequence. Participants were aged about 18 to 90 years, lived in under 25 US areas, and enrolled virtually. The data derive from a study of blood T cell repertoires in COVID-19. Study in general: T cells, B-cell-depleted T cells, or PBMCs supplied cDNA or gDNA.

The CDR3 is 19 amino acids. Germline-derived CDR1 and CDR2 are MRHNA and SNTAGT. Trimming took 0 bases from V and 5 from J; bases not matched to a gene: 15. Produced via immunoSEQ multiplex PCR; TCRdb's table is partial and in-frame only. The repertoire has roughly 190,000 clones, about 77% of them found once; the top ten carry 17%. The genes are TRBV6-4 and TRBJ2-1; 8 nucleotides agree with TRBD1. The receptor comes from a woman in her forties or fifties with acute COVID-19. The source material was PBMCs or T cells enriched from blood (not recorded which). The CDR3 sequence: CASSDSGLAGGSGNNEQFF. Written as DNA, the CDR3 is TGTGCCAGCAGTGACTCGGGGTTGGCAGGGGGCTCCGGAAACAATGAGCAGTTCTTC.